This T cell receptor (beta chain) was found in a study of cytomegalovirus exposure and HLA in healthy donors listed by TCRdb under 2017. At the level of the whole study: According to an earlier analysis of several hundred of the donors, 150 million to 200 million T cells yielded 90 million to 140 million unique TCR beta sequences and about 280 Gb of sequence data. An early release covering about 600 HLA-typed donors comprised around 300 gigabases of sequencing data and tens of millions of unique TCR sequences. Of the approximately 400 genotyped donors, 75% to 85% were placed in the genetic ancestry cluster associated with self-reported Caucasian donors. The aim of the study was to test whether cataloging public T cell receptors could identify signatures of past pathogen exposure. The study used immunosequencing to profile the T cell repertoires of several hundred subjects and linked those repertoires to cytomegalovirus serostatus. Besides the first cohort of around 700 subjects, a separate validation cohort made up of over 100 different subjects was used. The study combined high-throughput TCR immunosequencing, statistical association of individual TCRs with disease status, and machine learning to predict cytomegalovirus infection status. To study patterns of TCR occurrence, a later analysis re-analyzed previously published TCR beta repertoires from 550 to 800 donors and added high-resolution HLA genotyping. Rather than using new phenotypic data, the later analysis identified candidate immune exposures from TCR beta sequences and from how often those sequences occurred across donors. An earlier analysis of approximately 640 of the donors applied high-throughput TCR beta sequencing to assess whether each TCR beta V gene segment acted as functional or pseudogenic. Donor age, sex, ethnicity and CMV serostatus were compiled together with the repertoire data. Genome-wide SNP genotypes for about 60% of the roughly 700 donors were used in a later genetic analysis, which treated that subset as a discovery cohort. Every repertoire in the discovery cohort had been generated on one and the same sequencing platform. HLA typing covered class I and class II loci at four-digit resolution. The number of typed donors differed by locus: 629-630 for A, B, C, DRB1 and DQB1; 500 to 550 for DQA1; 606 for DPA1; and some 450 for DPB1. Because of strong linkage in the cohort, a handful of DR-DQ haplotypes were treated as single units for association and clustering. Among roughly 400 genotyped donors of the cohort, an average of roughly 230,000 unique TCR beta nucleotide sequences was sequenced per donor, of which roughly 18% were non-productive.

The cohort was made up of 650 to 700 healthy bone marrow donors. Cohort members were all nominally healthy when sampled, although unrecorded immune exposures were likely present. The donor tested CMV seropositive and was one of the 289 seropositive cohort members. A peripheral blood sample was collected from each donor, and TCR beta sequencing was performed on peripheral blood mononuclear cells. The Qiagen DNeasy Blood Extraction Kit was used to extract genomic DNA from the blood cell samples. In the germline V gene (reference sequence), CDR1 corresponds to MNHEY and CDR2 to SMNVEV. Ends trimmed: V by 5 bases, J by 5 bases; bases unmatched to a gene: 9. Taken from cysteine to phenylalanine, the CDR3 has 15 residues. CDR3 DNA is the only sequence kept; it has 45 bases, read in frame from the first base. About this clone: Its antigen is currently not known. Nothing much larger sits one base from this clone, and base qualities are not available.

The library was made by the immunoSEQ multiplex PCR assay. For the multiplex PCR, a mixture combining 60 forward primers for TCR Vbeta segments and 13 reverse primers for TCR Jbeta segments was used. The CDR3 region of rearranged TCR beta genes was amplified from genomic DNA by a multiplex PCR assay. Amplified TCR beta libraries were sequenced as 87-base-pair reads on the Illumina HiSeq System. Processing in the source paper ran as follows. A later analysis counted some 74 million unique TCR beta chains across the 500 to 850 repertoires, and some 11 million of these chains were shared by at least two donors. A nearest-neighbor algorithm error-corrected the raw reads and collapsed the reads into unique sequences, merging closely related sequences to remove PCR and sequencing errors. To assign V, D and J gene segments, CDR3 sequences were aligned to IMGT reference sequences. For a sequence to be retained, a match of at least six nucleotides to both a V gene segment and a J gene segment was required. A rearrangement counted as productive if the CDR3 had no stop codons and remained in frame with V and J, and every other rearrangement counted as non-productive. CDR3 was defined according to IMGT convention as the region running from the second conserved V-encoded cysteine to the conserved J-encoded phenylalanine. The earlier analysis of 587 of the donors excluded sequences that lacked an unambiguous match to a single V gene segment. In an earlier analysis of around 600 of the donors, V segments were called functional above 56.7% productive rearrangements and were called segregating when the between-donor standard deviation exceeded 5%. A statistical classification framework was built to diagnose cytomegalovirus status from the catalog of TCR beta chain sequences. In a later analysis, TCR nucleotide sequences were compared against IMGT/GENE-DB human TR gene sequences so that V and J genes could be assigned. A later analysis assigned CDR3 sequences and most-parsimonious VDJ recombination scenarios with the TCRdist pipeline. A later analysis defined each TCR beta chain by its CDR3 amino acid sequence plus V-gene family, and excluded reads lacking a unique V-gene family. In a later analysis, 450 to 600 highly shared, low-generation-probability nucleotide sequences were removed to address suspected cross-contamination and a sequencing artifact. In a later analysis, a clonal expansion index for each public chain was calculated from normalized within-repertoire ranks of inferred template counts. Generation probabilities in a later analysis came from a VDJ recombination model fitted to out-of-frame rearrangements, and those results were checked against IGoR. Hypergeometric tests were used in a later analysis to score TCR-TCR, TCR-HLA and TCR-CMV co-occurrence, with a repertoire-size bias correction applied to the TCR pairs. In a later analysis, false discovery rates were estimated by permuting HLA or CMV assignments 20 times. In a later analysis, co-occurring TCRs were grouped with DBSCAN, and TCRdist sequence similarity was added when clustering was performed within HLA-allele-positive subsets. Co-occurrence clustering excluded repertoires with fewer than 30,000 or more than 120,000 public chains, plus five with anomalous nucleotide sharing. TCRdb re-hosts the immuneACCESS table, in-frame sequences only. Its copies lack some clones; in the studies checked, an unresolved V gene accounts for under half of them, and the cause for the rest is not known. The V and J calls and clone size were taken over from that table, and D and trimming were inferred from the DNA. Within this sample are 150,000 to 200,000 clones, with more than 75% of them counted one time only. Jointly, the top ten make up nearly 0.4% of the sample.

Broader findings and caveats from the paper: Most CMV-associated TCR beta chains appeared to be HLA-restricted in a later analysis, and the HLA associations seemed to be driven largely by CMV exposure. CMV serostatus was the only immune exposure information available for the cohort. The 87-base-pair reads could not distinguish some IMGT-functional V segments, including TRBV6-2 and TRBV6-3, so those segments were excluded. Strong co-occurrence of HLA alleles, especially DR and DQ, made assigning TCR associations to individual alleles difficult. The study gave a list of some 150 TCR beta chains associated with cytomegalovirus. In a later genetic analysis, a missense DCLRE1C variant was associated with V-gene and J-gene trimming of TCR beta chains, and the association was replicated in an independent cohort. Specific HLA alleles were associated with 15,000 to 20,000 TCR beta sequences at a false discovery rate of 0.05 in a later analysis. Compared with equally common non-associated chains, HLA-associated TCR beta chains in a later analysis were more clonally expanded and had lower generation probabilities. A further reported finding was that TCR beta sequences accurately predicted the HLA-A and HLA-B alleles for most subjects in the first cohort. In both the original and validation cohorts, the classifier was reported to diagnose cytomegalovirus status with high specificity and sensitivity. A cluster of highly shared sequence variants was judged likely to be a technical artifact of the sequencing pipeline. In a later analysis, several top co-occurrence clusters were reported to appear linked to parvovirus B19, influenza, CMV and Epstein-Barr virus. Correlated functional status among segregating V segments might reflect linkage disequilibrium, but an unknown experimental factor could not be ruled out. In an earlier analysis of 450 to 750 of the donors, most TCR beta V segments appeared in productive rearrangements about 87% or about 30% of the time, broadly matching IMGT annotations. In a later genetic analysis, fewer N-insertions in productive TCRs were reported among donors in an Asian-associated ancestry cluster than the roughly 670-donor mean. The presence/absence analyses assumed that sequencing depth was roughly uniform across donors, and that assumption may not be true. While some public TCRs were present in many individuals, most TCR sequences turned up only very rarely across donors. Because HLA typing was missing for some donors at each locus, association tests included only the typed subset. The authors suggested that the approach could potentially be extended to other disease states and immunological phenotypes. In this cohort, only TCR beta chains were sequenced, and detectable features were limited by the absence of alpha or paired-chain data. In vitro tests confirmed that a few of the cytomegalovirus-associated TCR beta chains recognize cytomegalovirus antigens. A later analysis found that TCR association rates varied across HLA loci, with DRB1 alleles showing the most associated TCRs and HLA-C alleles the fewest. Because counts were too low, about 17 rarely observed V segments, including chromosome 9 orphons, were excluded from the earlier analysis of a few hundred of the donors.

Sequencing used PBMCs. The receptor was isolated from a male donor in good health and CMV-seropositive. This sequence uses TRBV27 and TRBJ1-1; 9 of the junction bases match TRBD1. CDR3 sequence: CASSLYRGRGTEAFF. Here is the DNA: TGTGCCAGCAGTCTTTACAGGGGGCGCGGTACTGAAGCTTTCTTT.